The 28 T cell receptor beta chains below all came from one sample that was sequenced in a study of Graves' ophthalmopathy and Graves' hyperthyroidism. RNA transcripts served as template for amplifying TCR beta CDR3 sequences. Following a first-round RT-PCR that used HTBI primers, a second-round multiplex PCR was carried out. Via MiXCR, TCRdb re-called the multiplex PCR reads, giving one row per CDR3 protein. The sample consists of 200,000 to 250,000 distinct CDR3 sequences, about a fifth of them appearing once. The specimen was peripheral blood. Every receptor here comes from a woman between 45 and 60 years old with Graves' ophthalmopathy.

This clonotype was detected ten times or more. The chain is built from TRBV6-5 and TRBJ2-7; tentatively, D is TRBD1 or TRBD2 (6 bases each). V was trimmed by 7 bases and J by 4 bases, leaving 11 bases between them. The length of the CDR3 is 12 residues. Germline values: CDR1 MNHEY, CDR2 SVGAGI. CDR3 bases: TGTGCCAGCAATCCGGGGGCTTACGAGCAGTACTTC. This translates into CASNPGAYEQYF.

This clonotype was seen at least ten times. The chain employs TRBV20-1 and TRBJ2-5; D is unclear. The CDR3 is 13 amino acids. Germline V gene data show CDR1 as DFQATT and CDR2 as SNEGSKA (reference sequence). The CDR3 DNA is TGCAATACCTTCGGGTCTCGCGGAGAGACCCAGTACTTC. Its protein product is CNTFGSRGETQYF.

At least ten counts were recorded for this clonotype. CDR3 nucleotides: TGTGCCAGCAGTTCCCCCCGGGAGCCGAGAGAGCAGTACTTC. As protein: CASSSPREPREQYF. The chain has TRBV28 and TRBJ2-7; possible D gene TRBD2, 6 bases. V was clipped by 4 bases and J by 7 bases, with 17 bases between them. CDR1 is MDHEN and CDR2 is SYDVKM in the germline V gene. The CDR3 spans 14 residues.

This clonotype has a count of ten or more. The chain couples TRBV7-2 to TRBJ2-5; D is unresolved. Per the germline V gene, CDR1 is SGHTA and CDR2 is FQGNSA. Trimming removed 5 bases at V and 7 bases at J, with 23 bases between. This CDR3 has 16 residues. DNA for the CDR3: TGTGCCAGCAGCCAGGCGGTGGCTTGGACGACGGGGACCCAGTACTTC. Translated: CASSQAVAWTTGTQYF.

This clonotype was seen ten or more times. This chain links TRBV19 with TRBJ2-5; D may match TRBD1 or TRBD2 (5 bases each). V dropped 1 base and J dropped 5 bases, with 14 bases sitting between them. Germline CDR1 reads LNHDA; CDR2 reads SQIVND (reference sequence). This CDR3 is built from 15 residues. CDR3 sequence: CASSIGGIQRETQYF. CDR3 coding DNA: TGTGCCAGTAGTATAGGGGGGATCCAGCGGGAGACCCAGTACTTC.

This chain's CDR3 is CASSQAGSGNTIYF. CDR3 DNA sequence: TGTGCCAGCAGCCAAGCGGGGTCTGGAAACACCATATATTTT. The chain uses TRBV3-1 and TRBJ1-3; no firm D call. The germline CDR1 and CDR2 sequences are LGHDT and YNNKEL (reference sequence). CDR3 length equals 14 residues. Deletions cut 1 base from V and 1 base from J, with 5 bases between.

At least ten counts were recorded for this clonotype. The CDR3 region is CASSSGQGHQPQHF. In DNA, the CDR3 is TGTGCCAGCAGTTCCGGACAGGGTCATCAGCCCCAGCATTTT. The chain carries TRBV28 and TRBJ1-5; 8 bases agree with TRBD1. V was pared by 4 bases and J by 5 bases, with 4 bases of the junction left unmatched. The CDR3 spans 14 residues. Germline V gives CDR1 MDHEN, CDR2 SYDVKM. The entire variable domain, with the rest obtained from reference TRBV28 and TRBJ1-5, is as follows: DVKVTQSSRYLVKRTGEKVFLECVQDMDHENMFWYRQDPGLGLRLIYFSYDVKMKEKGDIPEGYSVSREKKERFSLILESASTNQTSMYLCASSSGQGHQPQHFGDGTRLSIL.

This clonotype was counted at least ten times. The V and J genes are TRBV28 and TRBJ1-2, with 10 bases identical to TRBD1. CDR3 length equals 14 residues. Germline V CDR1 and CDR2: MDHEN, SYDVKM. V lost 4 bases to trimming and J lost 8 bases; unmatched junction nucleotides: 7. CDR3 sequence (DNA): TGTGCCAGCAGTTCTGGGACAGGGGTTAGAGGCTACACCTTC. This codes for CASSSGTGVRGYTF.

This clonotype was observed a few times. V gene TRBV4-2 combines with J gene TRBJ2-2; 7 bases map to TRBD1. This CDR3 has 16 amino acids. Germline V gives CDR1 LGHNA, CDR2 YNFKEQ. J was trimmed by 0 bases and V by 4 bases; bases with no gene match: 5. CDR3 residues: CASSPSTGANTGELFF. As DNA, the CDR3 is TGTGCCAGCAGCCCATCAACAGGGGCGAACACCGGGGAGCTGTTTTTT.

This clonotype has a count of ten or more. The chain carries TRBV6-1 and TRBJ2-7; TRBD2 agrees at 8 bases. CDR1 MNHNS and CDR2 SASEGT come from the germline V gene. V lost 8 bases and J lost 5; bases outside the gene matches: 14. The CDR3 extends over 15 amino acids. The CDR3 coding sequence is TGTGCCAGCTACAACCCAATAGCGGGAATGAACGAGCAGTACTTC. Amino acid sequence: CASYNPIAGMNEQYF.

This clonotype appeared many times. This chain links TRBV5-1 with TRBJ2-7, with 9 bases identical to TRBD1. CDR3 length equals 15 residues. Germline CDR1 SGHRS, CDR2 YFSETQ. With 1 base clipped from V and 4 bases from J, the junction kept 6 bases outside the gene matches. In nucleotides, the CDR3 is TGCGCCAGCAGCTTGCGGACAGGGGACGGGTACGAGCAGTACTTC. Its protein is CASSLRTGDGYEQYF. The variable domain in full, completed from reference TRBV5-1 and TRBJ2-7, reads KAGVTQTPRYLIKTRGQQVTLSCSPISGHRSVSWYQQTPGQGLQFLFEYFSETQRNKGNFPGRFSGRQFSNSRSEMNVSTLELGDSALYLCASSLRTGDGYEQYFGPGTRLTVT.

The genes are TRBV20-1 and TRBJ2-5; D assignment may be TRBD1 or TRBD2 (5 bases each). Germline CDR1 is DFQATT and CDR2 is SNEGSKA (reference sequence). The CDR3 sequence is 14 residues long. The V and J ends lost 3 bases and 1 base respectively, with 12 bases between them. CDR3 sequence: CSARMGPRQETQYF. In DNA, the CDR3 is TGCAGTGCTAGGATGGGACCACGCCAAGAGACCCAGTACTTC.

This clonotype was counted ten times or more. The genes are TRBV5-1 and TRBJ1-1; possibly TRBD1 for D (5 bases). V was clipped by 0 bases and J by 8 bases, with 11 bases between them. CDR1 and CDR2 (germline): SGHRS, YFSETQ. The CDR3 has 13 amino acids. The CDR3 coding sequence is TGCGCCAGCAGCTTGGGGACATCGGGCGAAGCTTTCTTT. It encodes CASSLGTSGEAFF.

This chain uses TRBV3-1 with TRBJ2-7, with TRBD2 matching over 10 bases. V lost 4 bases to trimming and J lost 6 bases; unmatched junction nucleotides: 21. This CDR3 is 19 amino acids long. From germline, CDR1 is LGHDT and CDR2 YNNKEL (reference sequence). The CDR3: CASSPGDRRGTSGTSEQYF. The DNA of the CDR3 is TGTGCCAGCAGCCCAGGCGACAGGAGAGGCACTAGCGGGACTAGCGAGCAGTACTTC.

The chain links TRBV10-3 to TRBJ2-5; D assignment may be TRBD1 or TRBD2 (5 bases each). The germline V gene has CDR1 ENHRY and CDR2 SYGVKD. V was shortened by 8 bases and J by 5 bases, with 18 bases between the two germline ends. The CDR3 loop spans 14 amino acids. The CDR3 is CAIGAREKGETQYF. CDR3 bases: TGTGCCATCGGGGCCCGGGAAAAGGGTGAGACCCAGTACTTC.

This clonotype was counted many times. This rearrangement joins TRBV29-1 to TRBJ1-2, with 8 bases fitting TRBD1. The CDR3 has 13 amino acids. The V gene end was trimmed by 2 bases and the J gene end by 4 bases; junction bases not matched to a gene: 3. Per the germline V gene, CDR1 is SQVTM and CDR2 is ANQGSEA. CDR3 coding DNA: TGCAGCGTTGAAAAAGGACAGGGCTATGGCTACACCTTC. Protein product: CSVEKGQGYGYTF.

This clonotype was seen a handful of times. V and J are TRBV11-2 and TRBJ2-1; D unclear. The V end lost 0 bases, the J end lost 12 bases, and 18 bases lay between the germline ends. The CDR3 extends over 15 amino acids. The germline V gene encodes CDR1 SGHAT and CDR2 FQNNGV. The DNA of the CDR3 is TGTGCCAGCAGCTTAGATTTGTACAGCGCCGCGGCGCAGTTCTTC. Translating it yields CASSLDLYSAAAQFF.

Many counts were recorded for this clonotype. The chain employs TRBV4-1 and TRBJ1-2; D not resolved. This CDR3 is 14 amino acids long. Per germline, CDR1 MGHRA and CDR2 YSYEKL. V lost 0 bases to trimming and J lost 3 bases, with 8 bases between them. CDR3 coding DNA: TGCGCCAGCAGCCAAGATCCCAGGTACTATGGCTACACCTTC. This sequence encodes CASSQDPRYYGYTF.

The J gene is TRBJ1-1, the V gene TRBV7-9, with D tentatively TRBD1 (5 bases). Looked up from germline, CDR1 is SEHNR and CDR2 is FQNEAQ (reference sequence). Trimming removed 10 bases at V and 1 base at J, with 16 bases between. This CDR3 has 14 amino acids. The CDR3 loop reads CATNFAGTNTEAFF. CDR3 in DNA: TGTGCCACTAACTTCGCAGGGACGAACACTGAAGCTTTCTTT.

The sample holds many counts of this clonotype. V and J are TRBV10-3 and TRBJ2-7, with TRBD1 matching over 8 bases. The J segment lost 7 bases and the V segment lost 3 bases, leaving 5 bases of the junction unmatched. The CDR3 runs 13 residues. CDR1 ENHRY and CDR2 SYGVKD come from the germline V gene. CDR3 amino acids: CAISDLQGGEQYF. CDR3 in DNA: TGTGCCATCAGTGATCTACAGGGGGGTGAGCAGTACTTC.

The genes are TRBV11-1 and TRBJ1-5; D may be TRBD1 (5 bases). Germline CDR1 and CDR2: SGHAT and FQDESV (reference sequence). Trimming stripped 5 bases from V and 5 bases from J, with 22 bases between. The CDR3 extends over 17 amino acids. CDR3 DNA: TGTGCCAGCAGCCGCAGGGCAGGGAGGCATAAGGATCAGCCCCAGCATTTT. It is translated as CASSRRAGRHKDQPQHF. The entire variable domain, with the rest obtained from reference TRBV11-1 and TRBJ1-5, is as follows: EAEVAQSPRYKITEKSQAVAFWCDPISGHATLYWYRQILGQGPELLVQFQDESVVDDSQLPKDRFSAERLKGVDSTLKIQPAELGDSAMYLCASSRRAGRHKDQPQHFGDGTRLSIL.

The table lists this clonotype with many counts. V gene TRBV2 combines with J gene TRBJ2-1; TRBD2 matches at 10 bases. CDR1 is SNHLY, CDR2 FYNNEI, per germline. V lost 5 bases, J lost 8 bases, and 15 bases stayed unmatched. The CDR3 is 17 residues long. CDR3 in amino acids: CASSLSGRALGGHEQFF. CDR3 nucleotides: TGTGCCAGCAGTTTGAGCGGGAGGGCCTTAGGGGGCCATGAGCAGTTCTTC. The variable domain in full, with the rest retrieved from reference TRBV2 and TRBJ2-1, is EPEVTQTPSHQVTQMGQEVILRCVPISNHLYFYWYRQILGQKVEFLVSFYNNEISEKSEIFDDQFSVERPDGSNFTLKIRSTKLEDSAMYFCASSLSGRALGGHEQFFGPGTRLTVL.

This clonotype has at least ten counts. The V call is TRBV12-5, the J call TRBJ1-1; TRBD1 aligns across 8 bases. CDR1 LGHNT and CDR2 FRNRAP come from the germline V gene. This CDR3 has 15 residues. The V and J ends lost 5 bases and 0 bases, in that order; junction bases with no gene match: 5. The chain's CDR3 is CASGERQGMNTEAFF. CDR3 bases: TGTGCTAGTGGTGAAAGACAGGGGATGAACACTGAAGCTTTCTTT.

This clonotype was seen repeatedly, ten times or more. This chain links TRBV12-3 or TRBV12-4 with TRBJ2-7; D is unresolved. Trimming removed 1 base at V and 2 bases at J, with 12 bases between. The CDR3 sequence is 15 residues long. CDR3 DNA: TGTGCCAGCAGTTTAGTCGCGACTGTTCCCTACGAGCAGTACTTC. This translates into CASSLVATVPYEQYF.

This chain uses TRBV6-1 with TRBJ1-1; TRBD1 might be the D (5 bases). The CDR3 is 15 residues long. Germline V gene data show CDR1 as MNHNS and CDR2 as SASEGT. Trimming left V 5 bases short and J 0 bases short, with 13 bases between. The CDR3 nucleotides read TGTGCCAGCAGTCCCGCGGGGGTTGTGAACACTGAAGCTTTCTTT. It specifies CASSPAGVVNTEAFF.

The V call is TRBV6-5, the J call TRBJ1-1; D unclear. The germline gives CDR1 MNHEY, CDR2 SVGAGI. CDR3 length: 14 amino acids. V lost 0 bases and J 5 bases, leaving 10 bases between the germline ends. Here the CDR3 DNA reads TGTGCCAGCAGTTACTCGTCCGTGGTTACTGAAGCTTTCTTT. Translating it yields CASSYSSVVTEAFF.

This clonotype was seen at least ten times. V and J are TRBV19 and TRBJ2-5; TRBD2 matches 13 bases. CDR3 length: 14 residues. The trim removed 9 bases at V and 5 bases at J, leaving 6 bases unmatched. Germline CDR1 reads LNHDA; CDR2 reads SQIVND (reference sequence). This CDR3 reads CASGLAGDGETQYF. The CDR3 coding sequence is TGTGCCAGCGGACTAGCGGGAGATGGGGAGACCCAGTACTTC.

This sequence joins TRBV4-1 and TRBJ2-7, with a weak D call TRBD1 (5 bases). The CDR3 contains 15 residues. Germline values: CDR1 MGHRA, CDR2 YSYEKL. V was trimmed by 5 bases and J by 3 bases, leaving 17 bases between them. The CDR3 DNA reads TGCGCCAGCAGCGTGCGCGACAGCCACCTCTACGAGCAGTACTTC. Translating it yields CASSVRDSHLYEQYF.